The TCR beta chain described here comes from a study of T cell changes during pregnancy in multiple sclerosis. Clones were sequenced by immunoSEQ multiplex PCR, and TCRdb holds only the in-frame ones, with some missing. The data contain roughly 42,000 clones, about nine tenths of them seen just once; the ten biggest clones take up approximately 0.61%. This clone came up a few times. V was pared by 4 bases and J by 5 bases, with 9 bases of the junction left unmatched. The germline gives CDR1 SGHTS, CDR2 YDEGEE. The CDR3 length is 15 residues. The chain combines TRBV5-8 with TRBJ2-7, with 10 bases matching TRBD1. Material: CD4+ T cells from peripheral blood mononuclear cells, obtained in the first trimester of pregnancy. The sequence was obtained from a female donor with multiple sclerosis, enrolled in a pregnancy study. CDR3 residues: CASSLGGQGVNEQYF. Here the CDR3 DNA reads TGTGCCAGCAGCCTCGGTGGACAGGGGGTTAACGAGCAGTACTTC.